The 27 T cell receptor beta chains reported below all come from one sample, sequenced in a study of read filtering for tumor transcriptome and immune sequencing. The library was built from about 400 ng RNA with molecular barcoded adaptors for alpha/delta and beta/gamma chains. TCRdb independently ran MiXCR on the reads; one entry per CDR3 protein. The sample shows some 140,000 distinct CDR3 sequences, less than 15% of them seen only once. The sequencing sample was made of a population of CD138-negative cells sorted from bone marrow. The receptors were gathered from a donor over 35 with multiple myeloma.

This clonotype has at least ten counts. The rearrangement uses TRBV4-3 and TRBJ2-1; perhaps TRBD2 as D (5 bases). The CDR3 extends over 14 amino acids. V was shortened by 0 bases and J by 5 bases, with 8 bases between the two germline ends. From germline, CDR1 is LGHNA and CDR2 YSLEER. CDR3 nucleotides: TGCGCCAGCAGCCAAGACGGACTTAACAATGAGCAGTTCTTC. Protein: CASSQDGLNNEQFF.

The sample holds many counts of this clonotype. V usage is TRBV12-3 or TRBV12-4 and J usage is TRBJ1-1; the match to TRBD1 covers 7 bases. CDR3 length: 15 amino acids. V shed 6 bases and J 0 bases; nucleotides not matched to a gene: 7. The CDR3 here is CASSRQTGMNTEAFF. CDR3 bases: TGTGCCAGCAGCCGGCAGACAGGGATGAACACTGAAGCTTTCTTT.

This clonotype was seen many times. The J gene is TRBJ2-5, the V gene TRBV6-1, with 12 bases lining up with TRBD2. Germline lookup yields CDR1 MNHNS and CDR2 SASEGT. With V trimmed by 4 bases and J by 5 bases, 11 bases remained unmatched. The CDR3 has 17 residues. The CDR3 sequence is CASSGSATSGSRETQYF. DNA for the CDR3: TGTGCCAGCAGTGGATCAGCGACTAGCGGGAGCCGGGAGACCCAGTACTTC.

This clonotype was seen repeatedly, ten times or more. The CDR3 here is CATSRESLETQYF. As DNA, the CDR3 is TGTGCCACCAGCAGAGAAAGCTTGGAGACCCAGTACTTC. The rearrangement links TRBV15 to TRBJ2-5; no reliable D call. This CDR3 comprises 13 residues. CDR1 LNHNV and CDR2 YYDKDF come from the germline V gene (reference sequence). Deletions cut 0 bases from V and 5 bases from J, with 7 bases between.

This clonotype appeared many times. This sequence joins TRBV7-2 and TRBJ1-1; 8 nucleotides line up with TRBD1. The CDR3 has 14 amino acids. V shed 4 bases and J 6 bases; nucleotides not matched to a gene: 7. Germline lookup yields CDR1 SGHTA and CDR2 FQGNSA. The CDR3 region is CASSYGQGGAEAFF. The CDR3 DNA sequence: TGTGCCAGCAGCTACGGACAGGGAGGAGCTGAAGCTTTCTTT.

In this sample, this clonotype turned up many times. The V and J genes are TRBV12-3 or TRBV12-4 and TRBJ2-7; maybe TRBD2 (5 bases). Trimming stripped 5 bases from V and 4 bases from J, with 6 bases between. CDR3 length: 11 amino acids. CDR3 in DNA: TGTGCCAGCAGTCCGGGGTACGAGCAGTACTTC. Protein sequence: CASSPGYEQYF.

This clonotype was counted at least ten times. The rearrangement joins TRBV7-2 to TRBJ2-1, with 15 bases that match TRBD2. The ends lost 5 bases at V and 1 base at J; junction bases unmatched: 15. Germline CDR1 reads SGHTA; CDR2 reads FQGNSA. The CDR3 contains 21 residues. The CDR3 DNA is TGTGCCAGCAGCCACCCTAGGGGGACTAGCGGGGGGCTGGTTTCCTACAATGAGCAGTTCTTC. It translates to CASSHPRGTSGGLVSYNEQFF.

Turning to this clonotype: Since a much larger clone is just one base distant, this may be a read error. The V gene is TRBV7-9, the J gene TRBJ2-3; a weak D match, TRBD2 (6 bases). Deletions cut 2 bases from V and 4 bases from J, with 13 bases between. Germline loops: CDR1 SEHNR, CDR2 FQNEAQ (reference sequence). CDR3 length equals 15 residues. CDR3 nucleotide sequence: TGTGCCAGCAGCTTAATGCAGGGAGGATCAGATACGCAGTATTTT. This gives the protein CASSLMQGGSDTQYF.

There are many counts of this clonotype. The chain employs TRBV24-1 and TRBJ2-1, with D uncertain. CDR1 is KGHDR, CDR2 SFDVKD, per germline. This CDR3 region has 15 residues. V lost 0 bases and J 7 bases, leaving 12 bases between the germline ends. The CDR3 sequence is CATSDLPFAGNEQFF. As DNA, the CDR3 is TGTGCCACCAGTGATTTGCCCTTCGCCGGGAATGAGCAGTTCTTC.

The table lists this clonotype with many counts. V gene TRBV4-1 combines with J gene TRBJ1-1; D is undetermined. The CDR3 totals 15 residues. CDR1 is MGHRA and CDR2 is YSYEKL in the germline V gene. V was cut by 5 bases and J by 1 base, with 14 bases left in between. CDR3 protein: CASSFGRGRNTEAFF. The DNA of the CDR3 is TGCGCCAGCAGCTTTGGGCGGGGAAGGAACACTGAAGCTTTCTTT.

This clonotype was recorded a few times. This chain uses TRBV3-1 with TRBJ1-2; perhaps TRBD1 as D (5 bases). The germline gives CDR1 LGHDT, CDR2 YNNKEL (reference sequence). This CDR3 region has 13 residues. The V end lost 3 bases, the J end lost 5 bases, and 10 bases lay between the germline ends. CDR3 loop: CASSQRQLYGYTF. In DNA form, the CDR3 reads TGTGCCAGCAGCCAGAGACAGCTTTATGGCTACACCTTC.

The chain combines TRBV9 with TRBJ2-6; 8 positions match TRBD1. Trimming at V came to 4 bases and at J to 6 bases, leaving 6 bases not matched to a gene. The germline CDR1 and CDR2 sequences are SGDLS and YYNGEE. The CDR3 is made up of 15 amino acids. CDR3 residues: CASSSGGAEANVLTF. The CDR3 DNA is TGTGCCAGCAGCTCAGGGGGCGCTGAGGCCAACGTCCTGACTTTC.

This clonotype has a count of ten or more. V is TRBV30 and J is TRBJ1-1; D gene unclear. Germline values: CDR1 GTSNPN, CDR2 SVGIG (reference sequence). Trimming pared 0 bases from V and 4 bases from J, leaving 6 bases between. The CDR3 spans 12 residues. In DNA, the CDR3 is TGTGCCTGGAGTGTATTGTCCACTGAAGCTTTCTTT. It specifies CAWSVLSTEAFF. Filled out from reference TRBV30 and TRBJ1-1, the complete variable domain reads SQTIHQWPATLVQPVGSPLSLECTVEGTSNPNLYWYRQAAGRGLQLLFYSVGIGQISSEVPQNLSASRPQDRQFILSSKKLLLSDSGFYLCAWSVLSTEAFFGQGTRLTVV.

This clonotype was seen repeatedly, ten times or more. J is TRBJ2-7 and V is TRBV5-1; D might be TRBD2 (5 bases). The CDR3 sequence is 11 residues long. V lost 4 bases, J lost 6 bases, and 8 bases lay in between. CDR1 SGHRS and CDR2 YFSETQ come from the germline V gene. The CDR3, as DNA: TGCGCCAGCAGCCAAGGGAGCGAGCAGTACTTC. Translating gives CASSQGSEQYF.

As concerns this clonotype: A much larger clone is a single base away; this may be a read error. CDR3 protein: CAGSLEVLAGLSPHPEQFF. The DNA of the CDR3 is TGTGCCGGCAGCTTAGAAGTACTAGCGGGATTAAGTCCTCATCCTGAGCAGTTCTTC. The chain is built from TRBV7-2 and TRBJ2-1; 10 bases fit TRBD2. There are 19 residues in the CDR3. Germline values: CDR1 SGHTA, CDR2 FQGNSA.

This clonotype was observed a few times. The J gene is TRBJ1-1, the V gene TRBV4-3; D not certain. Germline V gives CDR1 LGHNA, CDR2 YSLEER. The CDR3 is 14 residues long. Trimming cost V 1 base and J 6 bases, with 12 bases left between them. This CDR3 is CASSQVVGMAEAFF. In DNA, the CDR3 is TGCGCCAGCAGCCAAGTAGTGGGGATGGCTGAAGCTTTCTTT.

This clonotype was detected ten times or more. This chain links TRBV5-1 with TRBJ2-3; 14 positions agree with TRBD2. Looked up from germline, CDR1 is SGHRS and CDR2 is YFSETQ. Unmatched junction bases numbered 4, after V lost 3 bases and J lost 4 bases. The CDR3 extends over 16 amino acids. The CDR3 here is CASSSTSGRASDTQYF. The CDR3 nucleotides read TGCGCCAGCAGCTCGACTAGCGGGAGGGCCTCAGATACGCAGTATTTT.

The table lists this clonotype with many counts. The V and J genes are TRBV11-3 and TRBJ2-2; D is undetermined. Germline V gene data show CDR1 as SGHNT and CDR2 as YENEEA. Trimming stripped 4 bases from V and 3 bases from J, with 6 bases between. This CDR3 is built from 13 residues. The chain's CDR3 is CASSSPHTGELFF. The CDR3 DNA is TGTGCCAGCAGCTCACCCCACACCGGGGAGCTGTTTTTT.

This clonotype was observed at least ten times. Its ends do not fully match the called genes, so a read error is possible. This chain links TRBV20-1 with TRBJ1-1; D is ambiguous. Germline V gene sequence: CDR1 DFQATT, CDR2 SNEGSKA (reference sequence). This CDR3 has 13 residues. The CDR3 loop is CSATGRMNTEAFF. In DNA, the CDR3 is TGCAGCGCTACCGGGAGAATGAACACTGAAGCTTTCTTT.

This clonotype was observed many times. This chain joins TRBV9 and TRBJ2-1, with a tentative D call TRBD2 (5 bases). V shed 0 bases and J shed 4 bases, with 17 bases lying between them. From germline, CDR1 is SGDLS and CDR2 YYNGEE. This CDR3 has 17 amino acids. Written as DNA, the CDR3 is TGTGCCAGCAGCGTAGATTCAGGACTTTCATCTTACAATGAGCAGTTCTTC. It yields the protein CASSVDSGLSSYNEQFF.

This clonotype was seen repeatedly, ten times or more. The chain carries TRBV6-5 and TRBJ2-1; 10 nucleotides agree with TRBD2. Trimming removed 0 bases from V and 6 bases from J; junction bases left unmatched: 5. The CDR3 loop spans 16 amino acids. CDR1 and CDR2 (germline): MNHEY, SVGAGI. CDR3 protein: CASSYSWTSGPNEQFF. The DNA of the CDR3 is TGTGCCAGCAGTTACTCGTGGACTAGCGGACCCAATGAGCAGTTCTTC.

This clonotype was counted a few times. J is TRBJ2-7 and V is TRBV19; a weak D match, TRBD2 (6 bases). The ends were cut back, 9 bases at V and 5 bases at J, with 26 bases in the middle. This CDR3 contains 16 residues. Germline values: CDR1 LNHDA, CDR2 SQIVND (reference sequence). DNA for the CDR3: TGTGCCAGCAGCCTTAAGAGGGGACTCGTCCTCCACGAGCAGTACTTC. This codes for CASSLKRGLVLHEQYF. Based on the CDR3 plus reference TRBV19 and TRBJ2-7, the full variable domain is DGGITQSPKYLFRKEGQNVTLSCEQNLNHDAMYWYRQDPGQGLRLIYYSQIVNDFQKGDIAEGYSVSREKKESFPLTVTSAQKNPTAFYLCASSLKRGLVLHEQYFGPGTRLTVT.

With regard to this clonotype: A read error may explain this, as a much larger clone is one base away. The chain links TRBV14 to TRBJ2-1; maybe TRBD2 (6 bases). This CDR3 has 15 residues. V lost 3 bases, J lost 9 bases, and 18 bases lay in between. The germline V gene encodes CDR1 SGHDN and CDR2 FVKESK. Written as DNA, the CDR3 is TGTGCCAGCAGCCACACGGGACTCCTTGGGCGTGAGCAGTTCTTC. Translated, it gives CASSHTGLLGREQFF. The full variable domain, rest sourced from reference TRBV14 and TRBJ2-1, is EAGVTQFPSHSVIEKGQTVTLRCDPISGHDNLYWYRRVMGKEIKFLLHFVKESKQDESGMPNNRFLAERTGGTYSTLKVQPAELEDSGVYFCASSHTGLLGREQFFGPGTRLTVL.

Concerning this clonotype itself: This may stem from a read error, because a much larger clone lies one nucleotide away. V gene TRBV25-1 combines with J gene TRBJ1-5; TRBD1 aligns across 9 bases. CDR1 MGHDK and CDR2 SYGVNS come from the germline V gene. CDR3 size: 16 residues. CDR3 nucleotides: TGTGCCAGCAATGAATATGAGGGGACAGGGACTCAGCCCCAGCATTTT. Residues: CASNEYEGTGTQPQHF.

V and J are TRBV5-4 and TRBJ2-2; D is unclear. This CDR3 is built from 13 residues. CDR1 and CDR2 from the germline V gene are SGHNT and YYREEE (reference sequence). The ends were cut back, 3 bases at V and 0 bases at J, with 3 bases in the middle. The CDR3, as DNA: TGTGCCAGCAGCTCCTCGAACACCGGGGAGCTGTTTTTT. Translating gives CASSSSNTGELFF. Looking up the rest from reference TRBV5-4 and TRBJ2-2 gives the full variable domain: ETGVTQSPTHLIKTRGQQVTLRCSSQSGHNTVSWYQQALGQGPQFIFQYYREEENGRGNFPPRFSGLQFPNYSSELNVNALELDDSALYLCASSSSNTGELFFGEGSRLTVL.

This clonotype was observed once. One end of the junction is discordant with germline, which a read error may explain. This rearrangement joins TRBV7-6 to TRBJ2-1; D could derive from TRBD1 or TRBD2 (5 bases each). Germline CDR1 SGHVS, CDR2 FNYEAQ. CDR3 length: 17 amino acids. CDR3 coding DNA: TGTGCCGGCAGCTTTTACGCCGGGACCACTATTTACAATGAGCAGTTCTTC. Translation: CAGSFYAGTTIYNEQFF.

Turning to this clonotype: Mismatch with germline at one junction end may stem from a read error. The chain employs TRBV9 and TRBJ2-2; a possible D gene is TRBD2 (6 bases). Germline lookup yields CDR1 SGDLS and CDR2 YYNGEE. The CDR3 contains 12 residues. The DNA of the CDR3 is TGTGCCAGCAGCGTCGGTACCGGGGGGCTGTTTTTT. As protein: CASSVGTGGLFF.